The present TCR beta chain was sequenced within a study of T-cell memory formation after mild COVID-19. 5'RACE, which relied on constant-segment primers, yielded TCR alpha and TCR beta cDNA libraries carrying sample barcodes and UMIs. TCRdb called the 5' RACE reads again in MiXCR, with one record for every CDR3 protein. The sample shows about 270,000 distinct CDR3 sequences, roughly 18% of them seen only once. The germline V and J ends were trimmed by 5 bases and 5 bases, with 12 bases remaining between them. This CDR3 comprises 13 residues. The germline CDR1 and CDR2 sequences are MNHNY and SVGAGI (reference sequence). The table lists this clonotype with a few counts.

The rearrangement links TRBV6-6 to TRBJ1-1, with unresolved D. The TCR was taken from a man aged 18-30 years who had mild COVID-19 (a few samples of this study predate the infection). Cell type and time point are not known. The material sequenced was PBMCs or a T cell subset sorted from them (not recorded which). CDR3 DNA sequence: TGTGCCAGCAGTCGTGAAAGGGCGACTGAAGCTTTCTTT. Translation gives CASSRERATEAFF.